The 5 T cell receptor beta chains below all came from one sample that was sequenced in a study of cytomegalovirus exposure and HLA in healthy donors. With 60 Vbeta and 13 Jbeta primers, the PCR was carried out. Clones were sequenced by immunoSEQ multiplex PCR, and TCRdb holds only the in-frame ones, with some missing. The sample lists 150,000 to 200,000 clones, about 78% occurring once. The sample consisted of PBMCs. The receptor set was obtained from a man aged 40-50 years in good health and CMV-seronegative.

The V call is TRBV18, the J call TRBJ1-4, with no clear D. This CDR3 is 14 amino acids long. Per germline, CDR1 KGHSH and CDR2 LQKENI. Between the trimmed V and J ends, which lost 3 bases and 4 bases, there was a span of 9 bases. The DNA of the CDR3 is TGTGCCAGCTCACCCCAGGTTCTTAATGAAAAACTGTTTTTT. Encoded protein: CASSPQVLNEKLFF.

The rearrangement links TRBV2 to TRBJ2-3; 10 nucleotides line up with TRBD2. Germline lookup yields CDR1 SNHLY and CDR2 FYNNEI. Trimming at V came to 11 bases and at J to 5 bases, leaving 16 bases not matched to a gene. This CDR3 comprises 16 residues. CDR3 sequence reads: CASRKGSGRAGDTQYF. DNA for the CDR3: TGTGCCTCCCGAAAGGGGAGCGGGAGGGCTGGAGATACGCAGTATTTT.

The V and J genes are TRBV4-1 and TRBJ2-7; tentative D call: TRBD2 (6 bases). This CDR3 is 14 amino acids long. CDR1 is MGHRA and CDR2 is YSYEKL in the germline V gene. Deletions cut 4 bases from V and 2 bases from J, with 12 bases between. CDR3 in amino acids: CASSLLADTYEQYF. CDR3 sequence (DNA): TGCGCCAGCAGCCTACTAGCTGACACCTACGAGCAGTACTTC.

This clone has only a few counts. The rearrangement uses TRBV6-6 and TRBJ2-7; maybe TRBD1 (6 bases). Trimming cost V 8 bases and J 0 bases, with 17 bases left between them. Germline-derived CDR1 and CDR2 are MNHNY and SVGAGI (reference sequence). The CDR3 runs to 15 residues. DNA of the CDR3: TGTGCCAGCGGGAAGGCAGGGGATCCCTCCTACGAGCAGTACTTC. Translating it yields CASGKAGDPSYEQYF.

V gene TRBV5-1 combines with J gene TRBJ1-2, with D maybe TRBD1 (6 bases). Germline loops: CDR1 SGHRS, CDR2 YFSETQ. The CDR3 is made up of 15 amino acids. V gave up 4 bases and J gave up 4 bases, with 17 bases separating them. The CDR3 sequence: CASSGSGQVGYGYTF. The CDR3 DNA reads TGCGCCAGCAGCGGGTCGGGACAAGTCGGCTATGGCTACACCTTC.